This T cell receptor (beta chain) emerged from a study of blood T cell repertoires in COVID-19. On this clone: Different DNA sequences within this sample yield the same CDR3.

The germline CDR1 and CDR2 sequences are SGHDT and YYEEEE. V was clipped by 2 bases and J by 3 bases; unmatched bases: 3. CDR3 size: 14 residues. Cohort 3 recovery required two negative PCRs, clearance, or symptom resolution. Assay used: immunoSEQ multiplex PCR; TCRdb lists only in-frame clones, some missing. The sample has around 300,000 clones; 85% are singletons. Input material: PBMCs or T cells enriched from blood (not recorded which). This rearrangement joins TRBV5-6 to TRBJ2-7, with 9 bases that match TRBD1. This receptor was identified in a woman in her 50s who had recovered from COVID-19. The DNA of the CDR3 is TGTGCCAGCAGCTTAGGACAGGGGATCTACGAGCAGTACTTC. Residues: CASSLGQGIYEQYF.